This note documents a single TCR beta chain sequence. Its antigen is still unknown. The germline CDR1 and CDR2 sequences are MDHEN and SYDVKM. Trimming took 5 bases from V and 6 from J; bases not matched to a gene: 8. CDR3 size: 16 residues. This sample is part of a study of cytomegalovirus exposure and HLA in healthy donors. Study-wide context: For the roughly 400 genotyped donors, approximately 82% fell within the Caucasian-associated ancestry cluster. The study's findings and limits: A missense DCLRE1C variant was associated with V- and J-gene trimming of TCR beta chains in a later analysis, and an independent cohort replicated the association. Highest at DRB1 and lowest at HLA-C, TCR association rates differed among HLA loci in a later analysis.

13 Jbeta primers and 60 Vbeta primers were used for the PCR. TCRdb's copy holds only in-frame clones and misses some; the assay was immunoSEQ multiplex PCR. The data show 65,000 to 95,000 clones, 78% seen once. The sequencing sample was made of PBMCs. The clonotype originates from a male donor in good health and CMV-seropositive. This rearrangement joins TRBV28 to TRBJ2-2; TRBD1 agrees at 11 bases. CDR3 protein: CASSPLGQGAAGELFF. In DNA, the CDR3 is TGTGCCAGCAGTCCCCTAGGACAGGGGGCGGCCGGGGAGCTGTTTTTT.